The 15 T cell receptor beta chains below come from one sample, sequenced in a study of shared clonotypes between healthy human individuals. Sequencing was performed with immunoSEQ multiplex PCR; in TCRdb, only in-frame clones are kept and a portion is missing. The repertoire has some 2,500,000 clones, 85% to 95% of them found once; the top ten carry around 0.35%. Sequenced material: naive CD4+ T cells from PBMCs. The subset is: CD45RA+ positively selected. All receptors come from a man between 18 and 29 years old in good health. Some clones in this sample may be carry-over from other donors' samples.

The rearrangement uses TRBV5-4 and TRBJ2-1, with 13 positions matching TRBD2. CDR3 size: 19 residues. Germline CDR1 is SGHNT and CDR2 is YYREEE (reference sequence). The ends lost 3 bases at V and 0 bases at J; junction bases unmatched: 9. CDR3 region: CASSSPGLAGTSSYNEQFF. The CDR3 DNA reads as TGTGCCAGCAGCTCGCCGGGACTAGCGGGAACGAGCTCCTACAATGAGCAGTTCTTC.

V usage is TRBV5-1 and J usage is TRBJ2-7, with 8 nucleotides matching TRBD1. The CDR3 length is 14 residues. Germline V lookup: CDR1 SGHRS, CDR2 YFSETQ. V shed 0 bases and J 6 bases; nucleotides not matched to a gene: 5. The CDR3 DNA reads as TGCGCCAGCAGCTTGGACGGACAGGGAACCGAGCAGTACTTC. Translated, it gives CASSLDGQGTEQYF.

The chain recombines TRBV6-5 with TRBJ1-2; 10 positions match TRBD1. Per germline, CDR1 MNHEY and CDR2 SVGAGI. V lost 7 bases to trimming and J lost 5 bases; unmatched junction nucleotides: 1. The CDR3 totals 12 residues. The CDR3 protein is CASKGQGYGYTF. For the CDR3, the DNA is TGTGCCAGCAAGGGACAGGGGTATGGCTACACCTTC.

The J gene is TRBJ2-2, the V gene TRBV30; TRBD1 matches 10 bases. J was trimmed by 2 bases and V by 3 bases; bases with no gene match: 12. The V gene's germline CDR1 is GTSNPN and CDR2 SVGIG (reference sequence). The CDR3 covers 18 residues. CDR3 in amino acids: CAWRPGQGFGANTGELFF. CDR3 DNA sequence: TGTGCCTGGAGACCGGGACAGGGGTTTGGGGCTAACACCGGGGAGCTGTTTTTT.

The J gene is TRBJ2-5, the V gene TRBV5-4; the match to TRBD1 covers 11 bases. CDR1 SGHNT and CDR2 YYREEE come from the germline V gene (reference sequence). CDR3 length: 15 residues. Losses at the gene ends were 4 bases for V and 4 bases for J; bases not matched to a gene: 6. The CDR3 DNA reads as TGTGCCAGCAGCCCACCGGGACAGGGGGGAGAGACCCAGTACTTC. Its translation: CASSPPGQGGETQYF.

The genes are TRBV6-5 and TRBJ2-5; D is possibly TRBD1 or TRBD2 (6 bases each). The J call may be in error: the DNA end matches TRBJ2-7 better. There are 15 residues in the CDR3. Germline assignment: CDR1 MNHEY and CDR2 SVGAGI. The CDR3 here is CASSYYSGAGHEQYF. CDR3 DNA sequence: TGTGCCAGCAGTTACTACTCGGGGGCCGGACACGAGCAGTACTTC.

The rearrangement joins TRBV6-6 to TRBJ2-7; 9 bases fit TRBD2. The CDR3 is 15 residues long. Germline CDR1 is MNHNY and CDR2 is SVGAGI (reference sequence). V lost 5 bases, J lost 2 bases, and 7 bases stayed unmatched. DNA of the CDR3: TGTGCCAGCAGTACATGGACTAGCGCCGCCTACGAGCAGTACTTC. It codes for CASSTWTSAAYEQYF.

The rearrangement links TRBV11-3 to TRBJ2-6; D uncertain. The CDR3 has 14 amino acids. The V gene lost 3 bases and the J gene lost 2 bases, with 5 bases spanning the gap. Looked up from germline, CDR1 is SGHNT and CDR2 is YENEEA. The CDR3 loop is CASSFSAGANVLTF. As DNA, the CDR3 is TGTGCCAGCAGCTTCTCTGCTGGGGCCAACGTCCTGACTTTC.

The genes are TRBV6-1 and TRBJ2-7; the D gene is possibly TRBD2 (6 bases). Deletions cut 4 bases from V and 0 bases from J, with 13 bases between. Germline loops: CDR1 MNHNS, CDR2 SASEGT. CDR3 length: 15 amino acids. The CDR3 region is CASSAAGTYSYEQYF. The CDR3 nucleotides read TGTGCCAGCAGTGCAGCCGGGACTTACTCCTACGAGCAGTACTTC.

The J gene is TRBJ2-6, the V gene TRBV7-6; D unclear. CDR1 and CDR2 (germline): SGHVS, FNYEAQ. The CDR3 is 15 residues long. V dropped 1 base and J dropped 2 bases, with 6 bases sitting between them. The CDR3 DNA reads as TGTGCCAGCAGCTTAGTCCTTCCTGGGGCCAACGTCCTGACTTTC. Translating it yields CASSLVLPGANVLTF.

The V and J genes are TRBV30 and TRBJ2-5, with D possibly TRBD2 on 6 matching bases. V lost 2 bases and J lost 5, with 12 bases in between. Germline CDR1 is GTSNPN and CDR2 is SVGIG (reference sequence). The CDR3 contains 13 residues. CDR3 sequence (DNA): TGTGCCTGGAGTCGGGACTGGGGGGAGACCCAGTACTTC. This sequence encodes CAWSRDWGETQYF.

This clone was counted between two and nine times. One junction end does not reproduce the germline sequence, and a read error may be involved. This rearrangement joins TRBV5-1 to TRBJ2-1, with 15 bases fitting TRBD2. CDR1 and CDR2 from the germline V gene are SGHRS and YFSETQ. The CDR3 loop spans 18 amino acids. The CDR3 spells CASSPGLAGGSGSNQQFF. DNA for the CDR3: TGCGCCAGCAGCCCCGGACTAGCGGGAGGGAGCGGGTCCAATCAGCAGTTCTTC.

This clone turned up a few times. The chain carries TRBV28 and TRBJ2-1, with 15 bases matching TRBD2. Germline CDR1 reads MDHEN; CDR2 reads SYDVKM. The CDR3 sequence is 16 residues long. J was trimmed by 8 bases and V by 6 bases; bases with no gene match: 8. Here the CDR3 reads CASSPWTSGRDYEQFF. For the CDR3, the DNA is TGTGCCAGCAGCCCTTGGACTAGCGGGAGGGACTATGAGCAGTTCTTC.

The chain employs TRBV7-9 and TRBJ1-1, with D possibly matching TRBD1 (6 bases). Germline CDR1 reads SEHNR; CDR2 reads FQNEAQ (reference sequence). The CDR3 runs to 13 residues. Trimming shortened V by 4 bases and J by 0 bases, and 6 bases separated the two germline ends. The CDR3 sequence: CASSWTVNTEAFF. The DNA for the CDR3 is TGTGCCAGCAGCTGGACAGTGAACACTGAAGCTTTCTTT.

This rearrangement joins TRBV10-3 to TRBJ1-5, with TRBD1 identical over 10 bases. The CDR3 spans 18 residues. Trimming at V came to 10 bases and at J to 4 bases, leaving 19 bases not matched to a gene. The germline V gene encodes CDR1 ENHRY and CDR2 SYGVKD. In DNA form, the CDR3 reads TGTGCCACTGCTGACAGGGGGCAACGCAGTGGGGCAAATCAGCCCCAGCATTTT. Protein: CATADRGQRSGANQPQHF.